This T cell receptor beta chain was observed in a study of blood T cell repertoires in COVID-19. Study-wide background: Donors in the United States, Italy and Spain gave samples during acute or convalescent COVID-19. The cDNA or gDNA used as material had been derived from T cells, B-cell-depleted T cells, or PBMCs.

Under the authors' procedure: Scientists estimated how many nucleated cells there were by amplifying reference gene primers. The repertoire was sequenced with immunoSEQ multiplex PCR; TCRdb's copy has only in-frame clones and lacks some. V, J and clone size reflect that table, while D and trimming were determined from the DNA. In the table there are approximately 170,000 clones, around 85% of which are singletons. Germline CDR1 is MNHEY and CDR2 is SVGEGT. The J segment lost 0 bases and the V segment lost 2 bases, leaving 6 bases of the junction unmatched. There are 17 residues in the CDR3. Those enrolled in Seattle joined during active infection and were followed longitudinally afterward.

The sequence came from a woman older than 75 with COVID-19, enrolled during active disease. The material sequenced was peripheral blood. V gene TRBV6-2 or TRBV6-3 combines with J gene TRBJ2-5, with 10 bases matching TRBD2. This CDR3 reads CASSYELAGRYQETQYF. The CDR3 nucleotides read TGTGCCAGCAGTTACGAACTAGCGGGACGGTACCAAGAGACCCAGTACTTC.